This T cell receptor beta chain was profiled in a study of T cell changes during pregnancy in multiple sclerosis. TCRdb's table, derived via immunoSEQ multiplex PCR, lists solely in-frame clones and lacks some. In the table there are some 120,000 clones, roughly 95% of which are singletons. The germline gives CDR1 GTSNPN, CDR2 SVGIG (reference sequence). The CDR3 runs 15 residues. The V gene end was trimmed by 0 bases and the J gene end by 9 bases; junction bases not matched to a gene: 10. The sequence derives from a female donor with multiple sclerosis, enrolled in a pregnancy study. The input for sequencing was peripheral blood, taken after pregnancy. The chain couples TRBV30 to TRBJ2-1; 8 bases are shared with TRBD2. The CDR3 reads CAWSVSAGAGVEQFF. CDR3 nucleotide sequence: TGTGCCTGGAGTGTTTCAGCGGGAGCCGGGGTTGAGCAGTTCTTC.